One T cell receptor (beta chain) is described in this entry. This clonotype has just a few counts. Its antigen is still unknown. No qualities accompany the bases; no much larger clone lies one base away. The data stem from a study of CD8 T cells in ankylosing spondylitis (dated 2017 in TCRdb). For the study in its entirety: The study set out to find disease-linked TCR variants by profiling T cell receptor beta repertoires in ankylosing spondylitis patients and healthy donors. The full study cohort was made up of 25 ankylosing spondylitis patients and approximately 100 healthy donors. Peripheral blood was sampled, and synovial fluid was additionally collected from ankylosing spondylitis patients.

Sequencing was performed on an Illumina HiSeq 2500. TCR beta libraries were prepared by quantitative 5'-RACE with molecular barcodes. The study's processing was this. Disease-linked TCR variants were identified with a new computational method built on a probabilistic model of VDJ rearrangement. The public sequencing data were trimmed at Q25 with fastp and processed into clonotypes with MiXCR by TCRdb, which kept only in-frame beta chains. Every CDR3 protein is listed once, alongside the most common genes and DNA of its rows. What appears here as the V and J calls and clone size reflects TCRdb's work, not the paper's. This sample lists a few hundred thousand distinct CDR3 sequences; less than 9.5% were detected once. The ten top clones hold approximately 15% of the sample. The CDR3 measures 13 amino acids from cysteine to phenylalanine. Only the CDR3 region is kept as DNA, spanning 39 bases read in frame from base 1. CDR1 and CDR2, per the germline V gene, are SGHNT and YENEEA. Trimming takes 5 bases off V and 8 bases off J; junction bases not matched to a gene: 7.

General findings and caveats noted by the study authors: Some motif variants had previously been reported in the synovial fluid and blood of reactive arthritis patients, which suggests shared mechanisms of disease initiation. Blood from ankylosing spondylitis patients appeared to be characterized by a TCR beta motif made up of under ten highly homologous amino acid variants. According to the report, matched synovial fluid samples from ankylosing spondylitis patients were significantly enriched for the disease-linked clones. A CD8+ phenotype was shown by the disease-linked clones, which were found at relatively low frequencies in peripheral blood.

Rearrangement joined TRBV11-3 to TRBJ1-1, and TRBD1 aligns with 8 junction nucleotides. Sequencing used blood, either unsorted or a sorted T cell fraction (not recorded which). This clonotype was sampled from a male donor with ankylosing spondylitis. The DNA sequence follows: TGTGCCAGCAGCCTCCGGACAGGGATGGAAGCTTTCTTT. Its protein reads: CASSLRTGMEAFF.